The T cell receptor beta chain described here comes from a study of beta chain features in type 1 diabetes. This clone was observed a handful of times. The isolated RNA, all of it, was reverse transcribed, so expressed TCRB transcripts were what got sequenced. Sequencing was performed with immunoSEQ multiplex PCR; in TCRdb, only in-frame clones are kept and a portion is missing. The repertoire consists of approximately 150,000 clones, with approximately 9.9% occurring once and the leading ten covering 2.3%. The V gene's germline CDR1 is SGHDT and CDR2 YYEEEE. Trimming cost V 4 bases and J 6 bases, with 16 bases left between them. There are 14 residues in the CDR3.

V and J are TRBV5-6 and TRBJ2-5; maybe TRBD2 (6 bases). The source material was central memory CD4+ T cells from blood. This clonotype was sampled from a woman aged 18-29 years in good health. This CDR3 reads CASSHRGNEKTQYF. CDR3 DNA sequence: TGTGCCAGCAGCCATCGGGGGAATGAAAAGACCCAGTACTTC.